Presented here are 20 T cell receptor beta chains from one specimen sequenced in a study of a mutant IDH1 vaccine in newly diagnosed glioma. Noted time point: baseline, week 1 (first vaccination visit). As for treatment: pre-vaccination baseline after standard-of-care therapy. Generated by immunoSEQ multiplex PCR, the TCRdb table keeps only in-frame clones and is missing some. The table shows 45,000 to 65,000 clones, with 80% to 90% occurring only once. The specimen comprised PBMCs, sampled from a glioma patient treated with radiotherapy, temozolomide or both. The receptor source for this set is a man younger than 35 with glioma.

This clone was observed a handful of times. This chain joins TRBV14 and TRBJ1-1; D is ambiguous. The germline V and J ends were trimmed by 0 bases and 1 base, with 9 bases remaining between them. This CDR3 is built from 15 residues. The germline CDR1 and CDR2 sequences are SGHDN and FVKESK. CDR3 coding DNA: TGTGCCAGCAGCCAAGACTGGTGGCCGAACACTGAAGCTTTCTTT. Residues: CASSQDWWPNTEAFF.

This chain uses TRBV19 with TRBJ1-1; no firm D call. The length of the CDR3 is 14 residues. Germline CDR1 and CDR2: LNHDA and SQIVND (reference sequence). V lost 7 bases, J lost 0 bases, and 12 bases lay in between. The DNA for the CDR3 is TGTGCCAGTACATTGAGGGTCCTGAACACTGAAGCTTTCTTT. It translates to CASTLRVLNTEAFF.

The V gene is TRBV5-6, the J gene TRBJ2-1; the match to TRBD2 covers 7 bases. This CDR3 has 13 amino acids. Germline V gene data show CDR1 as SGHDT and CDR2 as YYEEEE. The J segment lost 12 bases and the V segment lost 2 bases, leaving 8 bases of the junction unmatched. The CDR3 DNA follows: TGTGCCAGCAGCTTAGGTGGGCGGGGGTGGCAGTTCTTC. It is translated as CASSLGGRGWQFF.

DNA of the CDR3: TGTGCCAGCAGCTTAGTAGGACAGCCCCTAATGGCAGCTTTCTTT. It yields the protein CASSLVGQPLMAAFF. The chain joins TRBV7-9 to TRBJ1-1; possibly TRBD1 for D (6 bases). Deletions cut 1 base from V and 10 bases from J, with 19 bases between. CDR3 length equals 15 residues. Per germline, CDR1 SEHNR and CDR2 FQNEAQ (reference sequence). Combining the CDR3 with reference TRBV7-9 and TRBJ1-1 gives the whole variable domain DTGVSQNPRHKITKRGQNVTFRCDPISEHNRLYWYRQTLGQGPEFLTYFQNEAQLEKSRLLSDRFSAERPKGSFSTLEIQRTEQGDSAMYLCASSLVGQPLMAAFFGQGTRLTVV.

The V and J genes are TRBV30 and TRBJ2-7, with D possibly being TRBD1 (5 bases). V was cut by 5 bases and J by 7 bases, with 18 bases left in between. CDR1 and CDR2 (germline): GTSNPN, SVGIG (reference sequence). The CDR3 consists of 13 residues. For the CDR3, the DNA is TGTGCCTGGGATGGGGTAGGGAAGGGGGAGCAGTACTTC. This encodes CAWDGVGKGEQYF.

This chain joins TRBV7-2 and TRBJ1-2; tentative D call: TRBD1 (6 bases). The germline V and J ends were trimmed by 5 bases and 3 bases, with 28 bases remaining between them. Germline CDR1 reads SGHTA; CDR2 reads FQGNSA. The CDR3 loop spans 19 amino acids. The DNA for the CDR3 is TGTGCCAGCAGCGACAGAAACAGGGAAGAGGAGCTAGAGGACTATGGCTACACCTTC. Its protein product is CASSDRNREEELEDYGYTF. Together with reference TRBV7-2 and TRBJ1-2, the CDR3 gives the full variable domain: GAGVSQSPSNKVTEKGKDVELRCDPISGHTALYWYRQSLGQGLEFLIYFQGNSAPDKSGLPSDRFSAERTGGSVSTLTIQRTQQEDSAVYLCASSDRNREEELEDYGYTFGSGTRLTVV.

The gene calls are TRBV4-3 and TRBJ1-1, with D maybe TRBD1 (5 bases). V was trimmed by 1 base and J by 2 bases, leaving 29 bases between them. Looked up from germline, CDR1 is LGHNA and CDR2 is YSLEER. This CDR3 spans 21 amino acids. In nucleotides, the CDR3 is TGCGCCAGCAGCCAAGGACCCGGGACGGGTCTGACCAGGACGTCAAACACTGAAGCTTTCTTT. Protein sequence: CASSQGPGTGLTRTSNTEAFF.

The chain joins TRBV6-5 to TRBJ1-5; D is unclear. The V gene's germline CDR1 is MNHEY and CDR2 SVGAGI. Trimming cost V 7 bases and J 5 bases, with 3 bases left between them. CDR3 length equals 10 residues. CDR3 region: CASIYQPQHF. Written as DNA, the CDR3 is TGTGCCAGCATATATCAGCCCCAGCATTTT.

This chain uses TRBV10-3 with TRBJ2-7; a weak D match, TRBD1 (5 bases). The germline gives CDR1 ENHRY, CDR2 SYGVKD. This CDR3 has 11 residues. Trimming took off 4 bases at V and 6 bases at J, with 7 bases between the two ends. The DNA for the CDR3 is TGTGCCATCAGTGGACAGAGCGAGCAGTACTTC. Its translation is CAISGQSEQYF.

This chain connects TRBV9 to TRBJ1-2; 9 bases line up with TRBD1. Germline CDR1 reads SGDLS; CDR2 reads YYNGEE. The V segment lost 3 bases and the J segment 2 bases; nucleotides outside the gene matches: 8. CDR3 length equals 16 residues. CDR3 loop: CASSAPNRGRNYGYTF. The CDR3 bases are TGTGCCAGCAGCGCGCCGAACAGGGGGCGGAACTATGGCTACACCTTC.

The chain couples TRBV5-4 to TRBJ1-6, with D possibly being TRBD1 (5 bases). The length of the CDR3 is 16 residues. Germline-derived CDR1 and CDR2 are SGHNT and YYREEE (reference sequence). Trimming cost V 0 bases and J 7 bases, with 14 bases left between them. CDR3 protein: CASSLAPAGSNSPLHF. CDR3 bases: TGTGCCAGCAGCTTGGCCCCTGCAGGGTCAAATTCACCCCTCCACTTT.

The CDR3 bases are TGTGCCAGCAGCGCGGGTTCAACAGGGGGCGGGGTAGCTTTCTTT. Encoded protein: CASSAGSTGGGVAFF. The chain has TRBV6-5 and TRBJ1-1; TRBD1 matches 9 bases. The CDR3 is made up of 15 amino acids. Germline V gene sequence: CDR1 MNHEY, CDR2 SVGAGI. Trimming cost V 6 bases and J 10 bases; bases outside gene matches: 15.

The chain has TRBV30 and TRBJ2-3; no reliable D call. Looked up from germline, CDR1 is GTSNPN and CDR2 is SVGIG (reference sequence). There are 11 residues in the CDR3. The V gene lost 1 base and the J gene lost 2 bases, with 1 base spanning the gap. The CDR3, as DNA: TGTGCCTGGAGTGACACAGATACGCAGTATTTT. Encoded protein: CAWSDTDTQYF.

The CDR3 loop is CASSQDPQGLNSPLHF. The CDR3 coding sequence is TGCGCCAGCAGCCAAGATCCGCAGGGACTCAATTCACCCCTCCACTTT. The V call is TRBV4-1, the J call TRBJ1-6; TRBD1 might be the D (5 bases). The CDR3 spans 16 residues. V dropped 0 bases and J dropped 7 bases, with 13 bases sitting between them. Germline CDR1 MGHRA, CDR2 YSYEKL.

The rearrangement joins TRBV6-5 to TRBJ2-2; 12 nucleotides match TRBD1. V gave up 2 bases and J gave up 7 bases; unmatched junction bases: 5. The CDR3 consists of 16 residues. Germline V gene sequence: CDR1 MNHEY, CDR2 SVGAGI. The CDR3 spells CASSYEGQGAGGELFF. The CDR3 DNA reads TGTGCCAGCAGTTACGAGGGACAGGGGGCTGGCGGGGAGCTGTTTTTT.

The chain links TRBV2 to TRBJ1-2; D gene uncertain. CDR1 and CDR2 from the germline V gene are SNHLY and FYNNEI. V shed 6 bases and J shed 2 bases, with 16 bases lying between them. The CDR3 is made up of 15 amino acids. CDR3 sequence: CASSPSETDNYGYTF. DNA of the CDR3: TGTGCCAGCAGCCCCTCGGAGACCGACAACTATGGCTACACCTTC.

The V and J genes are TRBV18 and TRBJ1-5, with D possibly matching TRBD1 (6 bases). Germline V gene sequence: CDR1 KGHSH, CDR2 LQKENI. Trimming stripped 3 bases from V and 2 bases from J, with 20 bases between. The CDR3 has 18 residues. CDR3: CASSPSGHDSRGNQPQHF. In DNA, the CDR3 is TGTGCCAGCTCACCGTCGGGACACGACTCAAGGGGCAATCAGCCCCAGCATTTT. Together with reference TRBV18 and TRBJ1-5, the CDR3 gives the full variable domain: NAGVMQNPRHLVRRRGQEARLRCSPMKGHSHVYWYRQLPEEGLKFMVYLQKENIIDESGMPKERFSAEFPKEGPSILRIQQVVRGDSAAYFCASSPSGHDSRGNQPQHFGDGTRLSIL.

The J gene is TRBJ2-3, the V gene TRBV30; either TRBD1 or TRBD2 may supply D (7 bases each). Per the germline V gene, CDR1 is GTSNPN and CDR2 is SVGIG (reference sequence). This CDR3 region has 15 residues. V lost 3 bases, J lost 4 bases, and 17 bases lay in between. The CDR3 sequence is CAWRIGSGGADTQYF. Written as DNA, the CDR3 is TGTGCCTGGAGAATCGGATCAGGGGGGGCAGATACGCAGTATTTT.

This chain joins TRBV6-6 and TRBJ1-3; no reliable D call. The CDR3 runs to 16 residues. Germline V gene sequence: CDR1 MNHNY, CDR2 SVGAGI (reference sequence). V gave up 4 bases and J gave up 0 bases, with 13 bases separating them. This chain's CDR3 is CASSLGGRGSGNTIYF. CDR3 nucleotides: TGTGCCAGCAGTTTAGGAGGTCGGGGCTCTGGAAACACCATATATTTT.

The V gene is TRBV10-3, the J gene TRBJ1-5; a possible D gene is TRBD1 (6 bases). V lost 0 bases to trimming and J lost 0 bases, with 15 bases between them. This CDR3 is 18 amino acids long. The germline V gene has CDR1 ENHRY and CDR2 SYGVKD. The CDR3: CAISESNRVVNSNQPQHF. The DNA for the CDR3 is TGTGCCATCAGTGAGTCTAACAGGGTGGTCAATAGCAATCAGCCCCAGCATTTT.